The 8 T cell receptor beta chains in this list originate from one sample, sequenced in a study of OX40 agonist ivuxolimab in advanced cancers. Using immunoSEQ multiplex PCR, the repertoire was profiled, and TCRdb retains in-frame clones only, with some absent. Found here are roughly 70,000 clones, roughly nine tenths of them singletons; the top ten hold 4% to 4.5%. Sequencing was performed on CD4+ or CD8+ T cells sorted from blood, taken in a trial of the OX40 agonist ivuxolimab. The receptors derive from an adult with an advanced solid tumor such as melanoma, head and neck, liver or kidney cancer.

A single count supports this clone. The chain combines TRBV12-5 with TRBJ1-1; possible D gene TRBD1, 6 bases. V gave up 2 bases and J gave up 5 bases, with 18 bases separating them. Germline CDR1 reads LGHNT; CDR2 reads FRNRAP. The CDR3 has 16 amino acids. This CDR3 is CASGLLIGGAGTEAFF. DNA of the CDR3: TGTGCTAGTGGTTTGCTCATAGGGGGGGCCGGGACTGAAGCTTTCTTT. The full variable domain, completed using reference TRBV12-5 and TRBJ1-1, is DARVTQTPRHKVTEMGQEVTMRCQPILGHNTVFWYRQTMMQGLELLAYFRNRAPLDDSGMPKDRFSAEMPDATLATLKIQPSEPRDSAVYFCASGLLIGGAGTEAFFGQGTRLTVV.

The chain uses TRBV4-1 and TRBJ2-4; D might be TRBD1 (6 bases). Trimming removed 1 base from V and 7 bases from J, with 17 bases in between. CDR1 and CDR2 from the germline V gene are MGHRA and YSYEKL. The CDR3 runs to 16 residues. The CDR3: CASSQALGARGNIQYF. The CDR3 DNA reads as TGCGCCAGCAGCCAAGCCTTGGGGGCCAGGGGTAACATTCAGTACTTC.

V gene TRBV6-5 combines with J gene TRBJ2-7; a weak D match, TRBD2 (6 bases). CDR1 is MNHEY and CDR2 is SVGAGI in the germline V gene. V was shortened by 2 bases and J by 2 bases, with 10 bases between the two germline ends. The CDR3 length is 14 residues. The CDR3 nucleotides read TGTGCCAGCAGTTACCTAGCGACCACCTACGAGCAGTACTTC. It specifies CASSYLATTYEQYF.

This clone was seen many times. The genes are TRBV19 and TRBJ2-4; no definite D call. The germline V gene encodes CDR1 LNHDA and CDR2 SQIVND (reference sequence). The V end lost 3 bases, the J end lost 6 bases, and 6 bases lay between the germline ends. CDR3 size: 12 residues. The CDR3 loop reads CASSINGNIQYF. CDR3 bases: TGTGCCAGTAGTATTAACGGAAACATTCAGTACTTC. Filled out from reference TRBV19 and TRBJ2-4, the complete variable domain reads DGGITQSPKYLFRKEGQNVTLSCEQNLNHDAMYWYRQDPGQGLRLIYYSQIVNDFQKGDIAEGYSVSREKKESFPLTVTSAQKNPTAFYLCASSINGNIQYFGAGTRLSVL.

The rearrangement links TRBV7-6 to TRBJ1-2; no clear D gene. Germline CDR1 SGHVS, CDR2 FNYEAQ. CDR3 length equals 17 residues. Trimming stripped 5 bases from V and 1 base from J, with 20 bases between. The CDR3 region has the DNA TGTGCCAGCAGCCCTTTGTTCGCTGGCGGTCGTAACTATGGCTACACCTTC. Amino acids: CASSPLFAGGRNYGYTF.

This chain joins TRBV29-1 and TRBJ2-7; a possible D gene is TRBD2 (7 bases). Trimming took 7 bases from V and 2 from J, leaving 21 bases between them. The germline gives CDR1 SQVTM, CDR2 ANQGSEA. This CDR3 is built from 15 residues. The CDR3 reads CSAVPGGLSAYEQYF. The CDR3 DNA is TGCAGCGCCGTCCCCGGGGGGCTCTCCGCCTACGAGCAGTACTTC.

V and J are TRBV11-1 and TRBJ2-2; TRBD2 matches at 10 bases. Losses at the gene ends were 1 base for V and 6 bases for J; bases not matched to a gene: 2. The CDR3 covers 15 residues. The germline gives CDR1 SGHAT, CDR2 FQDESV (reference sequence). Here the CDR3 reads CASSLGLAGAGELFF. The CDR3, as DNA: TGTGCCAGCAGCTTAGGGCTAGCGGGAGCCGGGGAGCTGTTTTTT. Drawing the rest from reference TRBV11-1 and TRBJ2-2, the complete variable domain is EAEVAQSPRYKITEKSQAVAFWCDPISGHATLYWYRQILGQGPELLVQFQDESVVDDSQLPKDRFSAERLKGVDSTLKIQPAELGDSAMYLCASSLGLAGAGELFFGEGSRLTVL.

The genes are TRBV11-2 and TRBJ2-5; no clear D. The germline gives CDR1 SGHAT, CDR2 FQNNGV. V lost 1 base and J lost 2, with 8 bases in between. The CDR3 is 14 residues long. CDR3 sequence (DNA): TGTGCCAGCAGCTTAGGGAACCTTCAAGAGACCCAGTACTTC. This gives the protein CASSLGNLQETQYF.